Presented here are 13 T cell receptor beta chains from one specimen sequenced in a study of lymphopenia after photon versus proton radiotherapy. The method was immunoSEQ multiplex PCR; TCRdb's version includes in-frame clones alone and lacks a portion of them. The sample records around 23,000 clones, around 90% being singletons. Source: peripheral blood, taken from a patient treated with photon-based radiotherapy. These receptors all come from a man in his fifties with gastric cancer.

The J gene is TRBJ1-5, the V gene TRBV18; TRBD1 matches 9 bases. CDR3 length equals 14 residues. Germline values: CDR1 KGHSH, CDR2 LQKENI. V was pared by 4 bases and J by 9 bases, with 7 bases of the junction left unmatched. The CDR3 DNA is TGTGCCAGCTCACTCCAGGGACAGGGCACGCCCCAGCATTTT. Encoded protein: CASSLQGQGTPQHF.

The chain combines TRBV10-3 with TRBJ2-7; D may be TRBD2 (5 bases). The CDR3 loop spans 12 amino acids. V was shortened by 8 bases and J by 3 bases, with 11 bases between the two germline ends. CDR1 and CDR2 (germline): ENHRY, SYGVKD. The CDR3 spells CAIGSVNYEQYF. The DNA for the CDR3 is TGTGCCATCGGGAGCGTAAACTACGAGCAGTACTTC.

A few counts support this clone. The chain recombines TRBV7-6 with TRBJ1-3; D might be TRBD1 (6 bases). The CDR3 is 15 amino acids. CDR1 is SGHVS and CDR2 is FNYEAQ in the germline V gene. The V end lost 5 bases, the J end lost 4 bases, and 15 bases lay between the germline ends. CDR3 sequence: CASSPRGGGGNTIYF. For the CDR3, the DNA is TGTGCCAGCAGCCCCCGCGGAGGGGGAGGAAACACCATATATTTT.

V and J are TRBV25-1 and TRBJ2-4; a weak D match, TRBD1 (6 bases). Germline assignment: CDR1 MGHDK and CDR2 SYGVNS. Between the trimmed V and J ends, which lost 6 bases and 1 base, there was a span of 10 bases. The CDR3 spans 14 residues. The CDR3 DNA sequence: TGTGCCAGCAGCGATACAGGGGCCAAAAACATTCAGTACTTC. Protein sequence: CASSDTGAKNIQYF.

The V call is TRBV19, the J call TRBJ1-3; D may be TRBD1 (5 bases). The V end was cut by 2 bases, the J end by 1 base, with 12 bases between. This CDR3 spans 16 amino acids. CDR1 and CDR2 (germline): LNHDA, SQIVND (reference sequence). Here the CDR3 DNA reads TGTGCCAGTAGTATACAGGGAAGGTGGTCTGGAAACACCATATATTTT. As protein: CASSIQGRWSGNTIYF.

The V call is TRBV7-6, the J call TRBJ1-5; 8 bases are a match to TRBD1. Germline V CDR1 and CDR2: SGHVS, FNYEAQ. The CDR3 extends over 15 amino acids. V lost 5 bases and J lost 0; bases outside the gene matches: 3. This CDR3 is CASSPTGGSNQPQHF. The CDR3 region has the DNA TGTGCCAGCAGCCCCACAGGGGGTAGCAATCAGCCCCAGCATTTT.

This clone was detected a few times. The J gene is TRBJ2-7, the V gene TRBV9; possible D gene TRBD2, 6 bases. Per the germline V gene, CDR1 is SGDLS and CDR2 is YYNGEE. V was clipped by 4 bases and J by 4 bases, with 15 bases between them. The CDR3 is 14 residues long. CDR3 bases: TGTGCCAGCAGCCCCCGGGACTGGATATACGAGCAGTACTTC. Amino acids: CASSPRDWIYEQYF.

The chain uses TRBV10-2 and TRBJ2-5; 8 bases align to TRBD1. This CDR3 spans 12 amino acids. The trim removed 7 bases at V and 3 bases at J, leaving 1 base unmatched. Germline CDR1 and CDR2: WSHSY and SAAADI. CDR3 DNA: TGCGCCAGCATGGGACAGGAAGAGACCCAGTACTTC. The encoded protein is CASMGQEETQYF.

This rearrangement joins TRBV27 to TRBJ2-5, with D possibly matching TRBD1 (6 bases). Germline V gene lookup returns CDR1 MNHEY and CDR2 SMNVEV (reference sequence). The CDR3 spans 14 residues. The germline V and J ends were trimmed by 5 bases and 1 base, with 11 bases remaining between them. The CDR3 bases are TGTGCCAGCAGTGCCCAGGGGTTCCAAGAGACCCAGTACTTC. As protein: CASSAQGFQETQYF.

This clone was counted only a few times. CDR3 nucleotides: TGTGCCAGCAGTGCAAACGACAGGGGCTTCACAGATACGCAGTATTTT. Translated, it gives CASSANDRGFTDTQYF. The chain recombines TRBV6-4 with TRBJ2-3; 8 nucleotides match TRBD1. CDR3 length: 16 amino acids. V was clipped by 4 bases and J by 2 bases; unmatched bases: 8. From germline, CDR1 is MRHNA and CDR2 SNTAGT.

CDR3 DNA sequence: TGCGCCAGCAGCTTGGAAGGGGGGTACGAGGTCAATGAGCAGTTCTTC. Amino acid sequence: CASSLEGGYEVNEQFF. The J gene is TRBJ2-1, the V gene TRBV5-1; either TRBD1 or TRBD2 may fit D (6 bases each). Germline lookup yields CDR1 SGHRS and CDR2 YFSETQ. The CDR3 sequence is 16 residues long. Trimming took off 0 bases at V and 6 bases at J, with 16 bases between the two ends.

V gene TRBV4-1 combines with J gene TRBJ2-7; 10 bases align to TRBD1. The CDR3 sequence is 13 residues long. CDR1 and CDR2 from the germline V gene are MGHRA and YSYEKL. Unmatched junction bases numbered 4, after V lost 4 bases and J lost 7 bases. In DNA, the CDR3 is TGCGCCAGCAGCCCGGGACAGGGGATGGAGCAGTACGTC. Translated, it gives CASSPGQGMEQYV.

CDR3 protein: CAWSRQGPNTEAFF. The CDR3 bases are TGTGCCTGGAGCCGACAGGGTCCAAACACTGAAGCTTTCTTT. V and J are TRBV30 and TRBJ1-1; TRBD1 matches at 7 bases. The V and J ends lost 3 bases and 2 bases, in that order; junction bases with no gene match: 6. CDR1 is GTSNPN, CDR2 SVGIG, per germline (reference sequence). This CDR3 is built from 14 residues.